What follows are 21 T cell receptor beta chains derived from one specimen sequenced in a study of T cell clonality in common variable immunodeficiency. Broader study findings: Fewer deletions and N-nucleotide insertions were reportedly seen in common variable immunodeficiency TCR beta sequences.

Measured with immunoSEQ multiplex PCR; TCRdb has only the in-frame clones, and not every one. The sample contains 25,000 to 30,000 clones, none of them singletons. What these receptors recognize is not known. Sequencing was done on a sample of peripheral blood mononuclear cells. Receptors were obtained from a human donor with common variable immunodeficiency.

In its sample, this clone is medium-sized. The sequence runs out 3 residues before the end of the CDR3; the remainder is reconstructed from the germline J gene. V and J are TRBV9 and TRBJ1-5, with D unresolved. Germline V gene sequence: CDR1 SGDLS, CDR2 YYNGEE. Between the trimmed V and J ends, which lost 0 bases and 3 bases, there was a span of 4 bases. The CDR3 is made up of 13 amino acids. The sequenced CDR3 bases are TGTGCCAGCAGCGTAGGGGCCAATCAGCCC. It encodes CASSVGANQP. In full, the CDR3 is CASSVGANQPQHF.

This clone was detected a few times. The sequence runs out 3 residues before the end of the CDR3; the remainder is reconstructed from the germline J gene. This chain connects TRBV7-6 to TRBJ2-1, with D tentatively TRBD2 (5 bases). This CDR3 contains 18 residues. Per the germline V gene, CDR1 is SGHVS and CDR2 is FNYEAQ. V lost 5 bases to trimming and J lost 5 bases, with 25 bases between them. Incomplete CDR3 DNA: TGTGCCAGCAGCCCTCTCAACCCGTTCCTAGCCGTGGACAATGAG. Its translation is CASSPLNPFLAVDNE. The entire CDR3 is CASSPLNPFLAVDNEQFF.

As to this clone: The missing CDR3 end, 3 residues past where the read stops, is filled in from the germline J gene. The chain couples TRBV7-9 to TRBJ2-2; a possible D gene is TRBD1 (7 bases). Trimming left V 8 bases short and J 3 bases short, with 16 bases between. CDR1 and CDR2 (germline): SEHNR, FQNEAQ (reference sequence). This CDR3 region has 15 residues. The DNA read from the CDR3 is TGTGCCAGCGCCGGAGGGGGCACGGACACCGGGGAG. This sequence encodes CASAGGGTDTGE. From start to end, the CDR3 is CASAGGGTDTGELFF.

This clone was counted between two and nine times. The CDR3 sequence is CASSERGLAGSFVYNEQFF. CDR3 DNA, as far as it was read: TGTGCCAGCAGTGAACGGGGGCTAGCGGGGAGTTTCGTCTACAATGAG. This chain links TRBV2 with TRBJ2-1; TRBD2 matches at 9 bases. The CDR3 end falls 3 residues outside the read, so it is completed with the germline J gene. Trimming cost V 2 bases and J 3 bases; bases outside gene matches: 14. This CDR3 comprises 19 residues. From germline, CDR1 is SNHLY and CDR2 FYNNEI.

This clone was observed a few times. The read terminates 3 residues ahead of where the CDR3 ends, so the germline J gene completes it. The V and J genes are TRBV30 and TRBJ2-7; a weak D match, TRBD1 (6 bases). V was pared by 3 bases and J by 0 bases, with 9 bases between. Germline V lookup: CDR1 GTSNPN, CDR2 SVGIG (reference sequence). The CDR3 length is 13 residues. The DNA read from the CDR3 is TGTGCCTGGAGCCGACAGGCCTCCTACGAG. It encodes CAWSRQASYE. Given in full, the CDR3 is CAWSRQASYEQYF.

This clone has ten or more counts. The chain's CDR3 is CASSLRQSNSPLHF. The CDR3 bases that were read are TGTGCCAGCAGCCTTAGACAGTCTAATTCACCC. The rearrangement uses TRBV7-2 and TRBJ1-6; possible D gene TRBD1, 5 bases. With the read ending 3 residues before the CDR3 end, the germline J gene is used to fill in that end. This CDR3 is 14 amino acids long. Germline V lookup: CDR1 SGHTA, CDR2 FQGNSA. V was clipped by 5 bases and J by 6 bases, with 11 bases between them.

This clone has only a few counts. Incomplete CDR3 DNA: TGCGCCAGCAGCTTGACAGGGGGCATCTACAATGAG. Translated: CASSLTGGIYNE. The complete CDR3 reads CASSLTGGIYNEQFF. The chain is built from TRBV5-1 and TRBJ2-1; 9 bases map to TRBD1. Read coverage stops 3 residues before the CDR3 terminus; the germline J gene supplies the remainder. The CDR3 loop spans 15 amino acids. The germline gives CDR1 SGHRS, CDR2 YFSETQ. V shed 1 base, J shed 3 bases, and the junction held 2 bases outside the gene matches.

This clone was detected ten times or more. The read is 3 residues too short to cover the CDR3 end, so that end is filled in from the germline J gene. The chain joins TRBV7-3 to TRBJ1-2; 9 bases agree with TRBD1. CDR3 length equals 14 residues. Germline V lookup: CDR1 SGHTA, CDR2 FQGTGA. The junction had 4 bases not matched to a gene; V was cut back by 2 bases and J by 6 bases. The CDR3 reads CASSLSRTGDGYTF. The covered CDR3 bases are TGTGCCAGCAGCTTATCTCGGACAGGGGATGGC.

In this sample, this clone turned up a few times. Read coverage stops 3 residues before the CDR3 terminus; the germline J gene supplies the remainder. V is TRBV18 and J is TRBJ1-5, with D tentatively TRBD1 (5 bases). CDR1 is KGHSH and CDR2 is LQKENI in the germline V gene. Trimming took 3 bases from V and 7 from J, leaving 16 bases between them. This CDR3 contains 15 residues. The DNA read from the CDR3 is TGTGCCAGCTCACCCTCCCAGGGTTTGGGGCAGCCC. Translated, it gives CASSPSQGLGQP. The full-length CDR3 reads as CASSPSQGLGQPQHF. The whole variable domain, remainder taken from reference TRBV18 and TRBJ1-5, is NAGVMQNPRHLVRRRGQEARLRCSPMKGHSHVYWYRQLPEEGLKFMVYLQKENIIDESGMPKERFSAEFPKEGPSILRIQQVVRGDSAAYFCASSPSQGLGQPQHFGDGTRLSIL.

As to this clone: The read stops 3 residues short of the end of the CDR3; the missing end is completed from the germline J gene. The rearrangement links TRBV19 to TRBJ2-2; TRBD1 aligns across 9 bases. Germline V CDR1 and CDR2: LNHDA, SQIVND (reference sequence). CDR3 length: 14 amino acids. V shed 3 bases and J 6 bases; nucleotides not matched to a gene: 2. Here the CDR3 reads CASSIRQGAGELFF. The part of the CDR3 DNA that was read is TGTGCCAGTAGTATCAGACAGGGGGCCGGGGAG. Full variable domain (rest looked up from reference TRBV19 and TRBJ2-2): DGGITQSPKYLFRKEGQNVTLSCEQNLNHDAMYWYRQDPGQGLRLIYYSQIVNDFQKGDIAEGYSVSREKKESFPLTVTSAQKNPTAFYLCASSIRQGAGELFFGEGSRLTVL.

In regard to this clone: Read coverage stops 3 residues before the CDR3 terminus; the germline J gene supplies the remainder. The chain has TRBV30 and TRBJ1-6, with 7 bases aligning to TRBD1. The germline CDR1 and CDR2 sequences are GTSNPN and SVGIG (reference sequence). V shed 5 bases and J 7 bases; nucleotides not matched to a gene: 2. The CDR3 has 12 amino acids. The CDR3: CAWDRANSPLHF. The CDR3 DNA, read in part, is TGTGCCTGGGACAGGGCAAATTCACCC.

With regard to this clone: Coverage ceases 3 residues before the CDR3 finishes, and the germline J gene fills in the end. The chain has TRBV19 and TRBJ2-3; the match to TRBD2 covers 11 bases. This CDR3 has 19 residues. The germline CDR1 and CDR2 sequences are LNHDA and SQIVND (reference sequence). After removal of 5 bases from V and 0 bases from J, the junction contained 13 bases not matched to a gene. CDR3 loop: CASSLYLAGGLTSTDTQYF. The CDR3 bases that were read are TGTGCCAGTAGTTTATACCTAGCGGGGGGACTTACTAGCACAGATACG.

For this clone: The read ends 3 residues shy of where the CDR3 ends; the end is completed using the germline J gene. The chain recombines TRBV2 with TRBJ1-1; the match to TRBD1 covers 8 bases. CDR3 length equals 14 residues. Germline V gene sequence: CDR1 SNHLY, CDR2 FYNNEI. After removal of 4 bases from V and 4 bases from J, the junction contained 5 bases not matched to a gene. CDR3 DNA, as far as it was read: TGTGCCAGCAGTGCGGCAGGGGGCGGCACTGAA. Translating gives CASSAAGGGTE. The CDR3 reads in full as CASSAAGGGTEAFF.

This clone appeared many times. The read gets to within 3 residues of the CDR3 end, and the germline J gene fills in the rest. This chain joins TRBV5-4 and TRBJ1-1, with D hard to call. The V gene's germline CDR1 is SGHNT and CDR2 YYREEE (reference sequence). CDR3 size: 12 residues. Deletions cut 2 bases from V and 2 bases from J, with 4 bases between. The CDR3 sequence: CASSFSNTEAFF. Partial CDR3 DNA: TGTGCCAGCAGCTTCTCTAACACTGAA.

This clone was recorded a few times. Read data end 3 residues before the CDR3 end; the end is taken from the germline J gene. The V call is TRBV18, the J call TRBJ1-1; 7 nucleotides match TRBD1. Germline V gene sequence: CDR1 KGHSH, CDR2 LQKENI. CDR3 size: 16 residues. The V segment lost 3 bases and the J segment 1 base; nucleotides outside the gene matches: 8. Incomplete CDR3 DNA: TGTGCCAGCTCACCGCAAGGGACAGTGACGAACACTGAA. It is translated as CASSPQGTVTNTE. The whole CDR3 sequence reads CASSPQGTVTNTEAFF.

Note on this clone: The read terminates 3 residues ahead of where the CDR3 ends, so the germline J gene completes it. The chain carries TRBV7-2 and TRBJ2-2; 9 nucleotides match TRBD2. V lost 5 bases to trimming and J lost 10 bases; unmatched junction nucleotides: 11. This CDR3 is 15 amino acids long. Looked up from germline, CDR1 is SGHTA and CDR2 is FQGNSA. The CDR3 sequence is CASSPPAGGPAELFF. CDR3 bases read: TGTGCCAGCAGCCCCCCGGCGGGGGGGCCAGCGGAG.

On this clone itself: The read finishes 3 residues shy of the CDR3 end, and the germline J gene is used to complete it. The chain couples TRBV30 to TRBJ2-3; possibly TRBD1 for D (5 bases). Germline assignment: CDR1 GTSNPN and CDR2 SVGIG (reference sequence). The CDR3 has 13 amino acids. V dropped 3 bases and J dropped 4 bases, with 11 bases sitting between them. The sequenced CDR3 bases are TGTGCCTGGAGGCCTAGGGGCTCAGATACG. It specifies CAWRPRGSDT. The complete CDR3 reads CAWRPRGSDTQYF.

There are a few counts of this clone. Read data end 3 residues before the CDR3 end; the end is taken from the germline J gene. The V and J genes are TRBV30 and TRBJ2-1, with D unclear. This CDR3 is built from 13 residues. The germline CDR1 and CDR2 sequences are GTSNPN and SVGIG (reference sequence). Trimming left V 4 bases short and J 6 bases short, with 13 bases between. The CDR3 DNA, read in part, is TGTGCCTGGACAGGCCTCCCCTGCAATGAG. It yields the protein CAWTGLPCNE. The entire CDR3 reads CAWTGLPCNEQFF.

This clone was counted a few times. CDR3 protein: CASSPPASGGATDTQYF. The CDR3 bases that were read are TGTGCCAGCTCACCACCGGCTAGCGGGGGAGCCACAGATACG. The V call is TRBV18, the J call TRBJ2-3, with TRBD2 identical over 10 bases. The read ends 3 residues shy of where the CDR3 ends; the end is completed using the germline J gene. The CDR3 is 17 residues long. The ends lost 0 bases at V and 2 bases at J; junction bases unmatched: 5. Germline CDR1 is KGHSH and CDR2 is LQKENI.

This clone turned up a few times. CDR3 loop: CASSRQDRNQPQHF. The DNA read from the CDR3 is TGTGCCAGCTCTCGGCAAGACAGAAATCAGCCC. V gene TRBV18 combines with J gene TRBJ1-5; the D gene is possibly TRBD1 (5 bases). The read comes to an end 3 residues before the CDR3 does, leaving the germline J gene to fill in the end. Per germline, CDR1 KGHSH and CDR2 LQKENI. Trimming cost V 6 bases and J 4 bases, with 13 bases left between them. This CDR3 is 14 amino acids long.

This clone came up many times. The CDR3 end lies 3 residues beyond the end of the read and is filled in from the germline J gene. The J gene is TRBJ2-7, the V gene TRBV7-3; 7 bases line up with TRBD1. V lost 2 bases and J lost 4; bases outside the gene matches: 11. Per the germline V gene, CDR1 is SGHTA and CDR2 is FQGTGA. This CDR3 is built from 16 residues. CDR3 sequence: CASSLDRATGIYEQYF. The DNA read from the CDR3 is TGTGCCAGCAGCTTAGATCGGGCGACAGGGATTTACGAG.